These T cell receptor beta chains were read from a single sample in a study of cytomegalovirus exposure and HLA in healthy donors. Sequenced by immunoSEQ multiplex PCR; TCRdb stores in-frame clones only, minus some. The table includes under 150,000 clones, roughly 79% detected once. The sequenced material came from PBMCs. The source is a woman aged 45-65 years in good health and CMV-seronegative. The CDR3 runs from the conserved cysteine through the conserved F or W. The order of the fields is V gene, J gene, D gene, clone size, CDR3 protein, CDR3 DNA. D genes are given only for firm matches. Size values are once, few and many counts, or a class for expanded clones, and some rows have none.

>TRBV4-2|TRBJ2-1|NA|few
CASSQGARNEQFF
TGTGCCAGCAGCCAAGGGGCAAGGAATGAGCAGTTCTTC
>TRBV18|TRBJ2-5|TRBD2|NA
CASSPRLAGETQYF
TGTGCCAGCTCACCACGTCTAGCGGGAGAGACCCAGTACTTC
>TRBV7-9|TRBJ2-1|NA|NA
CASSPDNEQFF
TGTGCCAGCAGTCCGGACAATGAGCAGTTCTTC
>TRBV7-9|TRBJ1-1|TRBD1|NA
CASSLGQGNTEAFF
TGTGCCAGCAGCTTAGGACAGGGGAACACTGAAGCTTTCTTT
>TRBV9|TRBJ2-2|NA|once
CASRGRVATGELFF
TGTGCCAGCCGTGGTCGGGTAGCCACCGGGGAGCTGTTTTTT
>TRBV6-5|TRBJ2-1|NA|NA
CDCVRAHYNEQFF
TGTGATTGCGTCAGGGCCCACTACAATGAGCAGTTCTTC
>TRBV9|TRBJ2-7|NA|NA
CASSDFAESTYEQYF
TGTGCCAGCAGCGATTTTGCGGAATCAACCTACGAGCAGTACTTC
>TRBV9|TRBJ2-3|NA|NA
CASSVSSQRTDTQYF
TGTGCCAGCAGCGTAAGCTCACAGCGCACAGATACGCAGTATTTT
>TRBV25-1|TRBJ1-4|NA|NA
CASSRDSRDEKLFF
TGTGCCAGCAGTCGCGACAGTCGGGATGAAAAACTGTTTTTT
>TRBV4-2|TRBJ2-5|NA|once
CASSQDGAKETQYF
TGTGCCAGCAGCCAAGATGGAGCAAAAGAGACCCAGTACTTC
>TRBV5-6|TRBJ1-1|NA|NA
CASSFWAGNTEAFF
TGTGCCAGCAGCTTCTGGGCAGGTAACACTGAAGCTTTCTTT
>TRBV29-1|TRBJ2-7|TRBD2|NA
CSVQSGRVIEQYF
TGCAGCGTTCAAAGCGGGAGGGTGATCGAGCAGTACTTC
>TRBV4-2|TRBJ1-4|NA|NA
CASSQEGQGNEKLFF
TGTGCCAGCAGCCAAGAGGGACAAGGTAATGAAAAACTGTTTTTT
>TRBV5-1|TRBJ2-1|TRBD2|NA
CASSLAKFSGSRWGRDNEQFF
TGCGCCAGCAGCTTGGCAAAATTTAGCGGGTCGCGTTGGGGCAGGGACAATGAGCAGTTCTTC
>TRBV6-5|TRBJ2-5|TRBD1|NA
CASSTPRGGSKTQYF
TGTGCCAGCAGTACCCCTAGAGGGGGCTCGAAGACCCAGTACTTC
>TRBV30|TRBJ2-5|NA|NA
CACLYSNQETQYF
TGTGCCTGCCTCTACAGTAACCAAGAGACCCAGTACTTC
>TRBV11-2|TRBJ2-1|TRBD2|NA
CASSLVRGRYNEQFF
TGTGCCAGCAGCTTAGTGCGGGGGAGATACAATGAGCAGTTCTTC
>TRBV6-4|TRBJ2-1|NA|NA
CASSDSFVAYSYNEQFF
TGTGCCAGCAGTGACTCGTTCGTAGCGTACTCCTACAATGAGCAGTTCTTC
>TRBV7-8|TRBJ2-1|NA|once
CASSSVSYNEQFF
TGTGCCAGCAGCTCAGTCTCCTACAATGAGCAGTTCTTC
>TRBV7-6|TRBJ2-1|TRBD2|NA
CASSSPMTSGIHEQFF
TGTGCCAGCAGCTCACCAATGACTAGCGGGATCCATGAGCAGTTCTTC
>TRBV15|TRBJ1-5|TRBD1|NA
CATSRGSEGGRQPQHF
TGTGCCACCAGCAGAGGTAGCGAAGGGGGCCGTCAGCCCCAGCATTTT
>TRBV6-5|TRBJ1-2|TRBD1|NA
CASSRGTGSGYGYTF
TGTGCCAGCAGTCGAGGGACAGGGAGCGGCTATGGCTACACCTTC
>TRBV30|TRBJ2-1|TRBD1|NA
CAWRGYRDRGRNWSYNEQFF
TGTGCCTGGAGAGGATACCGGGACAGGGGGCGGAATTGGTCCTACAATGAGCAGTTCTTC
>TRBV28|TRBJ2-3|TRBD2|NA
CASSPPGLAEGDTQYF
TGTGCCAGCAGTCCACCGGGACTAGCGGAGGGGGATACGCAGTATTTT
>TRBV4-1|TRBJ2-4|TRBD1|NA
CASSQPPGQGRAKNIQYF
TGCGCCAGCAGCCAACCCCCAGGACAGGGGAGAGCCAAAAACATTCAGTACTTC
>TRBV28|TRBJ1-5|TRBD1|few
CASSRRSGGYQPQNF
TGTGCCAGCAGTCGTCGATCAGGGGGATATCAGCCCCAGAATTTT
>TRBV27|TRBJ1-2|NA|NA
CASTFTGRDTYGYTF
TGTGCCAGCACCTTTACAGGGAGGGACACCTATGGCTACACCTTC
>TRBV4-3|TRBJ2-7|TRBD2|few
CASSQETGGSYEQYF
TGCGCCAGCAGCCAAGAAACGGGAGGTTCCTACGAGCAGTACTTC
>TRBV13|TRBJ2-4|NA|NA
CASSLLSDKNIQYF
TGTGCCAGCAGCTTATTGAGCGACAAAAACATTCAGTACTTC
>TRBV18|TRBJ2-1|TRBD2|NA
CASSKTSGGSYNEQFF
TGTGCCAGCTCAAAGACTAGCGGAGGCTCCTACAATGAGCAGTTCTTC
>TRBV5-6|TRBJ2-3|TRBD2|NA
CASSSLAGADTQYF
TGTGCCAGCAGCTCCTTGGCGGGAGCAGATACGCAGTATTTT
>TRBV7-8|TRBJ2-5|TRBD2|NA
CASSLALGLAGGPRETQYF
TGTGCCAGCAGCTTAGCTCTCGGACTAGCGGGAGGGCCGCGGGAGACCCAGTACTTC
>TRBV7-2|TRBJ1-1|NA|NA
CASRMGLGTEAFF
TGTGCCAGCAGAATGGGCTTAGGAACTGAAGCTTTCTTT
>TRBV5-6|TRBJ2-7|TRBD1|NA
CASSFGDRASYEQYF
TGTGCCAGCAGCTTTGGCGACAGGGCGTCCTACGAGCAGTACTTC
>TRBV19|TRBJ1-1|TRBD1|NA
CASSNYPGTGTPEAFF
TGTGCCAGTAGCAACTACCCCGGGACAGGAACGCCTGAAGCTTTCTTT
>TRBV28|TRBJ2-4|NA|NA
CASSPRVWGGPGKNIQYF
TGTGCCAGCAGTCCCAGGGTGTGGGGGGGGCCGGGCAAAAACATTCAGTACTTC
>TRBV7-2|TRBJ1-1|NA|NA
CASSPGVGHTEAFF
TGTGCCAGCAGCCCCGGGGTTGGGCACACTGAAGCTTTCTTT
>TRBV7-9|TRBJ1-1|NA|NA
CASSRQENTEAFF
TGTGCCAGCAGCCGCCAGGAGAACACTGAAGCTTTCTTT
>TRBV7-2|TRBJ1-1|NA|once
CASRGGVNTEAFF
TGTGCCAGCCGCGGCGGCGTAAACACTGAAGCTTTCTTT
>TRBV27|TRBJ2-5|NA|NA
CASSSEVGKTQYF
TGTGCCAGCAGTTCGGAGGTGGGGAAGACCCAGTACTTC